This TCR beta chain was observed in a study of blood T cell repertoires in COVID-19. Study summary: Samples of COVID-19 (acute and convalescent) were obtained from the United States, Italy and Spain. Sources were T cells, B-cell-depleted T cells, or PBMCs; the material itself was cDNA or gDNA.

V lost 3 bases to trimming and J lost 4 bases; unmatched junction nucleotides: 7. The CDR3 runs to 15 residues. Germline V lookup: CDR1 KGHSH, CDR2 LQKENI. In its sample, this clone was seen a few times. Original data processing: Reference gene primer amplification gave estimated nucleated cell counts. Using immunoSEQ multiplex PCR, the repertoire was profiled, and TCRdb retains in-frame clones only, with some absent. V, J and clone size reflect that table, while D and trimming were determined from the DNA. The sample gives 100,000 or so clones, about 89% of which show up once; under 5% is in the top ten.

The V and J genes are TRBV18 and TRBJ1-1; TRBD1 matches 8 bases. The sample comprised peripheral blood. The clonotype originates from a woman aged 50 to 60 in a cohort sampled during active COVID-19. CDR3 region: CASSPDRAYGTEAFF. CDR3 sequence (DNA): TGTGCCAGCTCACCGGACAGGGCGTATGGCACTGAAGCTTTCTTT.